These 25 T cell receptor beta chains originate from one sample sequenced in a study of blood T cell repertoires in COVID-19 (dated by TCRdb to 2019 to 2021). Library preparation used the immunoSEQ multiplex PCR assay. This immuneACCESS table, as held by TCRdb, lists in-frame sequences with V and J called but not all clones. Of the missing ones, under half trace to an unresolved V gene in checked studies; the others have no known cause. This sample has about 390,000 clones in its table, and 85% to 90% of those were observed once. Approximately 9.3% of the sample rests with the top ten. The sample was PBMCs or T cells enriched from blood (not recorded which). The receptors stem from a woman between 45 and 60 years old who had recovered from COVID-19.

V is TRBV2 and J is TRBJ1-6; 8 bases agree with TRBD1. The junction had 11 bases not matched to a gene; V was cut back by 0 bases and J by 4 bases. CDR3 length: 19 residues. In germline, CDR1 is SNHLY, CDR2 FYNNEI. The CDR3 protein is CASSEALTGGLKYNSPLHF. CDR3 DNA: TGTGCCAGCAGTGAAGCGCTAACAGGGGGACTTAAGTATAATTCACCCCTCCACTTT.

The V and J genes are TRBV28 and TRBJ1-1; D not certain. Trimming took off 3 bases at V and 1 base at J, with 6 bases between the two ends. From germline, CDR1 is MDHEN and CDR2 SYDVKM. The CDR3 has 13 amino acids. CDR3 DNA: TGTGCCAGCAGTTTTTCAGGGAACACTGAAGCTTTCTTT. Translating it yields CASSFSGNTEAFF.

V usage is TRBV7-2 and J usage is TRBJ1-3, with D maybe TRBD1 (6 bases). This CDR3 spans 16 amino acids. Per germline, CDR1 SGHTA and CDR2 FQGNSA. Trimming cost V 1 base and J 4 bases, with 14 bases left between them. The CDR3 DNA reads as TGTGCCAGCAGCTTAGTCCCGCGGGGGCCCGGAAACACCATATATTTT. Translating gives CASSLVPRGPGNTIYF. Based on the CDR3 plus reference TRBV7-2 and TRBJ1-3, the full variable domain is GAGVSQSPSNKVTEKGKDVELRCDPISGHTALYWYRQSLGQGLEFLIYFQGNSAPDKSGLPSDRFSAERTGGSVSTLTIQRTQQEDSAVYLCASSLVPRGPGNTIYFGEGSWLTVV.

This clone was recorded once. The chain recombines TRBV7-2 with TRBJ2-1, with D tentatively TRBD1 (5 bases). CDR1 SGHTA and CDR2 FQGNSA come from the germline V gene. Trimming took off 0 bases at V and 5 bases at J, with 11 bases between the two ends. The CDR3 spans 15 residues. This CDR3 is CASSLAPGPNNEQFF. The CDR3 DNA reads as TGTGCCAGCAGCTTAGCGCCAGGGCCCAACAATGAGCAGTTCTTC.

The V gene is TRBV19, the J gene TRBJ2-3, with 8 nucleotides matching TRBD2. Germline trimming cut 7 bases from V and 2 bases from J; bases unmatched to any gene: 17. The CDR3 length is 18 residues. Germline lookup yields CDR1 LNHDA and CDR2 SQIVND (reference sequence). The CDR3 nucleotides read TGTGCCAGTAAGGCTAGCGGGTGGGGTCGGAGATCCACAGATACGCAGTATTTT. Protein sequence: CASKASGWGRRSTDTQYF. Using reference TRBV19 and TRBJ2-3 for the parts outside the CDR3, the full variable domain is DGGITQSPKYLFRKEGQNVTLSCEQNLNHDAMYWYRQDPGQGLRLIYYSQIVNDFQKGDIAEGYSVSREKKESFPLTVTSAQKNPTAFYLCASKASGWGRRSTDTQYFGPGTRLTVL.

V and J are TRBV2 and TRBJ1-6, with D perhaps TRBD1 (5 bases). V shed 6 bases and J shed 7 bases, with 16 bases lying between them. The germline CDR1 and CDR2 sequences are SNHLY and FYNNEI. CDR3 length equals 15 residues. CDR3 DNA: TGTGCCAGCAGAAAGGGCAGGGCTGAAAATTCACCCCTCCACTTT. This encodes CASRKGRAENSPLHF.

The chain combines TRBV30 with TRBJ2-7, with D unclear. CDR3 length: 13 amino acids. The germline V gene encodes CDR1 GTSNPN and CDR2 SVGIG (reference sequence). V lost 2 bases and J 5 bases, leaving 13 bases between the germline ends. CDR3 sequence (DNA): TGTGCCTGGAGTCCCCAGGATTATGACGAGCAGTACTTC. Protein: CAWSPQDYDEQYF.

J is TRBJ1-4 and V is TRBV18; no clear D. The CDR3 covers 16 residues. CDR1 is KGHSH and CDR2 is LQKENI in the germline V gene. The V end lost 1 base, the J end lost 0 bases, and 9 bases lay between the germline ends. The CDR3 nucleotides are TGTGCCAGCTCACCACTAGACTTTGCAACTAATGAAAAACTGTTTTTT. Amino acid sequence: CASSPLDFATNEKLFF.

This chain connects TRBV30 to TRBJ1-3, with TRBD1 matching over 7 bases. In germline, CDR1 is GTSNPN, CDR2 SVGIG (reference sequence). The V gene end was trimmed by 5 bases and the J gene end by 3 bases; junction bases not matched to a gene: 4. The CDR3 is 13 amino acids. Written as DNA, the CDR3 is TGTGCCTGGCAGACAGGGAATGGAAACACCATATATTTT. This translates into CAWQTGNGNTIYF.

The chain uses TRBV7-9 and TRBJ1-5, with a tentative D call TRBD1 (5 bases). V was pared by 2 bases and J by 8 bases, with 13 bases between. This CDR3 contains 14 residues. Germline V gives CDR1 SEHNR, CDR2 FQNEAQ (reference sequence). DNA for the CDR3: TGTGCCAGCAGCTTATCGGCAGGGAACGAGCCCCAGCATTTT. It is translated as CASSLSAGNEPQHF.

CDR3 nucleotide sequence: TGTGCCAGCAGCCAGACTAGGGGTGGTCATGGCTACACCTTC. Its protein product is CASSQTRGGHGYTF. The chain joins TRBV3-1 (or the pseudogene TRBV3-2) to TRBJ1-2; D is perhaps TRBD1 (5 bases). Germline loops: CDR1 LGHDT, CDR2 YNNKEL (reference sequence). CDR3 length equals 14 residues. V lost 3 bases and J lost 6, with 14 bases in between.

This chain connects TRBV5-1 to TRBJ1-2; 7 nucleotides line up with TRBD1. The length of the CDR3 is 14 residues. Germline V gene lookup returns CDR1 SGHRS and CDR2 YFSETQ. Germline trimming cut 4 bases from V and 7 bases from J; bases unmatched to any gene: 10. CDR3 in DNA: TGCGCCAGCAGCCCCGAGGGGACAGCCGGTGGCTACACCTTC. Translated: CASSPEGTAGGYTF.

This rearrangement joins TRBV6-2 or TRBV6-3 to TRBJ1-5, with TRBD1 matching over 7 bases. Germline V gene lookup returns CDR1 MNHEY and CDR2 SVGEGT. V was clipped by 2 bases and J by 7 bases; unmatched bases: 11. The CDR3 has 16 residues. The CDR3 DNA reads TGTGCCAGCAGTTACACCTCAACAGGGGCTCGGCAGCCCCAGCATTTT. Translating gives CASSYTSTGARQPQHF.

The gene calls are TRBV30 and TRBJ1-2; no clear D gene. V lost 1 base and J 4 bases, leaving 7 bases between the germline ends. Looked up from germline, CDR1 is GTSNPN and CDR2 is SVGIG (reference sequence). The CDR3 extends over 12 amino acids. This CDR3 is CAWSGLAYGYTF. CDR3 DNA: TGTGCCTGGAGTGGGTTGGCCTATGGCTACACCTTC.

The CDR3 coding sequence is TGTGCCAGCAGTTTGAGGACTAGTATGGGGAATGAGCAGTTCTTC. Its protein product is CASSLRTSMGNEQFF. This chain uses TRBV7-6 with TRBJ2-1, with 7 bases matching TRBD2. Germline V CDR1 and CDR2: SGHVS, FNYEAQ. Trimming removed 6 bases from V and 7 bases from J; junction bases left unmatched: 12. The CDR3 runs 15 residues.

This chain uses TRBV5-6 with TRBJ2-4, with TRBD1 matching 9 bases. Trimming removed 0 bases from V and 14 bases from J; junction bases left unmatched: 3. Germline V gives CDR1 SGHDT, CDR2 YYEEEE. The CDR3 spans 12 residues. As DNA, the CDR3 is TGTGCCAGCAGCTTGGGGCGGACAGGGGAGTACTTC. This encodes CASSLGRTGEYF.

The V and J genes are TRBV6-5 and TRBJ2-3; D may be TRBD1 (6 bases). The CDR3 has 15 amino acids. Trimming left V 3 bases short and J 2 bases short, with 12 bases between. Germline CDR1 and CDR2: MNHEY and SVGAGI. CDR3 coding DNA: TGTGCCAGCAGTTATTCAGGACAGTACACAGATACGCAGTATTTT. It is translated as CASSYSGQYTDTQYF.

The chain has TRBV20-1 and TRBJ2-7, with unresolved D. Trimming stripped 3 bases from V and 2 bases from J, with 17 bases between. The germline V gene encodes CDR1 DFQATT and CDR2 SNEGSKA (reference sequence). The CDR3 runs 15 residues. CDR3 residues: CSASRLLDLTYEQYF. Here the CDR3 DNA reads TGCAGTGCTAGTCGACTCCTGGATCTCACCTACGAGCAGTACTTC.

Written as DNA, the CDR3 is TGCGCCAGCAGCCCCCGGACTAGCGGTTACAATGAGCAGTTCTTC. This gives the protein CASSPRTSGYNEQFF. The chain joins TRBV5-1 to TRBJ2-1, with 10 bases aligning to TRBD2. This CDR3 has 15 residues. V gave up 4 bases and J gave up 4 bases; unmatched junction bases: 5. Germline loops: CDR1 SGHRS, CDR2 YFSETQ.

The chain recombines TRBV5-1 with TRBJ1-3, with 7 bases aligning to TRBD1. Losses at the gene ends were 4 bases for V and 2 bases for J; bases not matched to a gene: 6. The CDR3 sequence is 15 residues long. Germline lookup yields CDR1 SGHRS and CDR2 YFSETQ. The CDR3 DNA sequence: TGCGCCAGCAGCCTAGTAGGGGGCCCTGGAAACACCATATATTTT. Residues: CASSLVGGPGNTIYF.

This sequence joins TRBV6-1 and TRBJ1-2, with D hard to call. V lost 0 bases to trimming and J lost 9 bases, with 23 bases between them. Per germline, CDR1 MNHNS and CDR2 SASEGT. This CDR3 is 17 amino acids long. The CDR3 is CASSEALRVVEIGSYTF. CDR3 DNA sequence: TGTGCCAGCAGTGAAGCGCTTCGGGTGGTAGAGATCGGGAGCTACACCTTC.

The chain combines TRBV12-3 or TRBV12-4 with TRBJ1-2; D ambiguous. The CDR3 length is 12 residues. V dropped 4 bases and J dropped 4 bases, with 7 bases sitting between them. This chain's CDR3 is CASSYTSYGYTF. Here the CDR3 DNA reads TGTGCCAGCAGTTACACAAGCTATGGCTACACCTTC.

CDR3 bases: TGTGCCAGCAGCTATTCGGGGCGGGGAGATACGCAGTATTTT. Amino acids: CASSYSGRGDTQYF. The chain combines TRBV7-8 with TRBJ2-3, with a tentative D call TRBD2 (6 bases). Per the germline V gene, CDR1 is SGHVS and CDR2 is FQNEAQ. V was trimmed by 4 bases and J by 5 bases, leaving 13 bases between them. CDR3 length: 14 amino acids. Based on the CDR3 plus reference TRBV7-8 and TRBJ2-3, the full variable domain is GAGVSQSPRYKVAKRGQDVALRCDPISGHVSLFWYQQALGQGPEFLTYFQNEAQLDKSGLPSDRFFAERPEGSVSTLKIQRTQQEDSAVYLCASSYSGRGDTQYFGPGTRLTVL.

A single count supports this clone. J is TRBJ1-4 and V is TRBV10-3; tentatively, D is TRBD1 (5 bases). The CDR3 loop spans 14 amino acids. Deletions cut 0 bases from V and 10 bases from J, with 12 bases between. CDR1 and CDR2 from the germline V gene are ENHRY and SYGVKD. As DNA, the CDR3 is TGTGCCATCAGTGAGTCTTCCAGGGAGGGAAAACTGTTTTTT. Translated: CAISESSREGKLFF.

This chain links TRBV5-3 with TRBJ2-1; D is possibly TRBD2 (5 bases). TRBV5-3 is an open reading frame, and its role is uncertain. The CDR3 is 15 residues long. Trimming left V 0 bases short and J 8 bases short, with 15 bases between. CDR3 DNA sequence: TGTGCCAGAAGCTTGGTCGGGGTTAGGACCGATGAGCAGTTCTTC. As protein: CARSLVGVRTDEQFF.